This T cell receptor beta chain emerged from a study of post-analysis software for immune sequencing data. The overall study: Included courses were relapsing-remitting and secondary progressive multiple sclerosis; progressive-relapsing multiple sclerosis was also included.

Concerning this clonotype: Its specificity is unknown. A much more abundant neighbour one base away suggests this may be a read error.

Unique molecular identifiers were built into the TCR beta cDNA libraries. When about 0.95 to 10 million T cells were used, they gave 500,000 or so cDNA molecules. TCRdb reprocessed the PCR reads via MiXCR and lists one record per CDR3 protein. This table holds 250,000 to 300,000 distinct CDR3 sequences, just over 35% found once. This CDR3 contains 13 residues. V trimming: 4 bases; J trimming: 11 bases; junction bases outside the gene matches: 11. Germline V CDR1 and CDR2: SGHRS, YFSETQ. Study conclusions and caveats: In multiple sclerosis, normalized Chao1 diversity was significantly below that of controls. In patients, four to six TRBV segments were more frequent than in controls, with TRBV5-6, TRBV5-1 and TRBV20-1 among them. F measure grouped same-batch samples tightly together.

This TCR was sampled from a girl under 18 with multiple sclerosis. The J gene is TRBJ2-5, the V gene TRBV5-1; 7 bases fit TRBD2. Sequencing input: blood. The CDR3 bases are TGCGCCAGCAGCAGGGGAGGGGTGTCTGAGCAGTACTTC. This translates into CASSRGGVSEQYF.